These 17 T cell receptor beta chains originate from one sample sequenced in a study of vaccination and CD4 T cells after COVID-19. Indicated treatment: approximately nine-day PBMC culture with coronavirus spike peptide pools or control peptides (ViraFEST assay). Antigen specificity for these receptors is unknown. Sequenced with the Oncomine TCR Beta short-read assay was DNA taken from cultured CD4+ T cells. One entry per CDR3 protein, called by TCRdb with MiXCR from the PCR reads. The profile shows some 15,000 distinct CDR3 sequences, 20% to 30% of them singletons. The sample in question was CD4+ T cells from blood, cultured in vitro, obtained after SARS-CoV-2 vaccination. The receptors originated from a human donor who had recovered from COVID-19.

This clonotype was picked up a small number of times. CDR3 nucleotide sequence: TGTGCCAGCAGTTACTCGAAACTCGGCGCAGATACGCAGTATTTT. It yields the protein CASSYSKLGADTQYF. The J gene is TRBJ2-3, the V gene TRBV6-5, with no clear D. Germline CDR1 is MNHEY and CDR2 is SVGAGI. Between the trimmed V and J ends, which lost 0 bases and 4 bases, there was a span of 11 bases. CDR3 length equals 15 residues.

The chain couples TRBV7-8 to TRBJ1-5; perhaps TRBD1 as D (5 bases). Germline CDR1 reads SGHVS; CDR2 reads FQNEAQ. The CDR3 sequence is 15 residues long. Trimming stripped 0 bases from V and 3 bases from J, with 9 bases between. The chain's CDR3 is CASSLAAGANQPQHF. CDR3 nucleotides: TGTGCCAGCAGCTTAGCGGCTGGGGCCAATCAGCCCCAGCATTTT.

This clonotype was observed a few times. The chain links TRBV28 to TRBJ2-2, with TRBD1 identical over 7 bases. Losses at the gene ends were 3 bases for V and 3 bases for J; bases not matched to a gene: 7. The CDR3 consists of 16 residues. Germline V gene data show CDR1 as MDHEN and CDR2 as SYDVKM. The CDR3 region has the DNA TGTGCCAGCAGTTTCCTTGACAGGGTTTACACCGGGGAGCTGTTTTTT. Its translation: CASSFLDRVYTGELFF.

This clonotype has only a few counts. The chain employs TRBV27 and TRBJ2-3; TRBD2 is a possible D gene (6 bases). The V end lost 1 base, the J end lost 5 bases, and 22 bases lay between the germline ends. Germline V CDR1 and CDR2: MNHEY, SMNVEV (reference sequence). The CDR3 runs 18 residues. The CDR3 here is CASSLFSGGARSEDTQYF. CDR3 DNA: TGTGCCAGCAGTTTATTTAGCGGTGGGGCTCGCAGTGAAGATACGCAGTATTTT.

The gene calls are TRBV5-1 and TRBJ2-3; D unresolved. This CDR3 is 15 amino acids long. V was clipped by 2 bases and J by 3 bases, with 13 bases between them. Looked up from germline, CDR1 is SGHRS and CDR2 is YFSETQ. CDR3 loop: CASSFQLVGTDTQYF. The DNA of the CDR3 is TGCGCCAGCAGCTTCCAACTCGTAGGTACAGATACGCAGTATTTT.

Only a few counts were recorded for this clonotype. The genes are TRBV14 and TRBJ1-6; possible D gene TRBD1, 5 bases. This CDR3 region has 16 residues. Germline assignment: CDR1 SGHDN and CDR2 FVKESK. V dropped 4 bases and J dropped 11 bases, with 21 bases sitting between them. CDR3 DNA: TGTGCCAGCAGCCGGCGGGGCCCGGGGTTGGGGACACCCCTCCACTTT. Translated: CASSRRGPGLGTPLHF.

CDR3 in DNA: TGTGCCAGCAGTTTAGTCAACAATGAGCAGTTCTTC. This gives the protein CASSLVNNEQFF. This chain connects TRBV27 to TRBJ2-1, with D uncertain. V lost 2 bases and J lost 5, with 4 bases in between. This CDR3 region has 12 residues. The germline V gene encodes CDR1 MNHEY and CDR2 SMNVEV (reference sequence).

The rearrangement links TRBV19 to TRBJ2-2; 9 bases map to TRBD2. The CDR3 extends over 16 amino acids. Trimming at V came to 5 bases and at J to 4 bases, leaving 8 bases not matched to a gene. Germline-derived CDR1 and CDR2 are LNHDA and SQIVND (reference sequence). The DNA for the CDR3 is TGTGCCAGTAGTTTTCTAGCGGGACCAAGCACCGGGGAGCTGTTTTTT. This encodes CASSFLAGPSTGELFF.

This clonotype was counted between two and nine times. The chain combines TRBV11-2 with TRBJ1-1; D remains unclear. Trimming left V 4 bases short and J 5 bases short, with 14 bases between. The length of the CDR3 is 14 residues. Germline CDR1 and CDR2: SGHAT and FQNNGV. The CDR3 bases are TGTGCCAGCAGCTCCAATCTAGCGTCAACTGAAGCTTTCTTT. It specifies CASSSNLASTEAFF.

This chain connects TRBV20-1 to TRBJ2-1; unclear D gene. Germline lookup yields CDR1 DFQATT and CDR2 SNEGSKA (reference sequence). The CDR3 has 12 amino acids. V lost 1 base to trimming and J lost 6 bases, with 7 bases between them. CDR3 in amino acids: CSARATGNEQFF. Written as DNA, the CDR3 is TGCAGTGCTAGAGCCACGGGCAATGAGCAGTTCTTC.

The CDR3 bases are TGCGCCAGCAGCCGAGATCAAAGAAGGGGACAGGGGGCCTTAAACTATGGCTACACCTTC. The encoded protein is CASSRDQRRGQGALNYGYTF. The chain recombines TRBV4-3 with TRBJ1-2, with 12 bases lining up with TRBD1. V lost 4 bases to trimming and J lost 2 bases; unmatched junction nucleotides: 17. The CDR3 sequence is 20 residues long. CDR1 and CDR2 from the germline V gene are LGHNA and YSLEER.

This clonotype was seen a handful of times. The chain links TRBV6-2 or TRBV6-3 to TRBJ2-5; TRBD2 matches at 7 bases. The length of the CDR3 is 16 residues. V shed 1 base, J shed 3 bases, and the junction held 8 bases outside the gene matches. Germline CDR1 is MNHEY and CDR2 is SVGEGT. The CDR3 is CASSYWDRTREETQYF. The CDR3 nucleotides are TGTGCCAGCAGTTACTGGGACCGGACTAGGGAAGAGACCCAGTACTTC.

This clonotype has just a few counts. V gene TRBV28 combines with J gene TRBJ1-6; 9 bases map to TRBD1. J gave up 10 bases and V 6 bases, and 10 bases lay outside the gene matches. CDR1 MDHEN and CDR2 SYDVKM come from the germline V gene. The CDR3 consists of 15 residues. CDR3 in amino acids: CASRSPGTGRSPLHF. In DNA form, the CDR3 reads TGTGCCAGCAGGAGCCCAGGGACAGGGAGGTCACCCCTCCACTTT. The whole variable domain, filled in from reference TRBV28 and TRBJ1-6, reads DVKVTQSSRYLVKRTGEKVFLECVQDMDHENMFWYRQDPGLGLRLIYFSYDVKMKEKGDIPEGYSVSREKKERFSLILESASTNQTSMYLCASRSPGTGRSPLHFGNGTRLTVT.

This clonotype has more than one count but fewer than ten. The rearrangement links TRBV24-1 to TRBJ1-5; D is uncertain. This CDR3 spans 15 amino acids. V lost 4 bases, J lost 0 bases, and 9 bases lay in between. Germline V lookup: CDR1 KGHDR, CDR2 SFDVKD. CDR3 sequence (DNA): TGTGCCACCAGTGAAGGGTACGGTAGCAATCAGCCCCAGCATTTT. Its translation: CATSEGYGSNQPQHF.

This clonotype has more than one count but fewer than ten. This rearrangement joins TRBV6-1 to TRBJ2-2, with a possible D match to TRBD1 (5 bases). Trimming cost V 7 bases and J 0 bases, with 12 bases left between them. The CDR3 extends over 15 amino acids. Per the germline V gene, CDR1 is MNHNS and CDR2 is SASEGT. The CDR3 coding sequence is TGTGCCAGCACCCGTGGACACCCGAACACCGGGGAGCTGTTTTTT. Translating it yields CASTRGHPNTGELFF.

There are a few counts of this clonotype. This chain uses TRBV7-8 with TRBJ1-3; the D is unclear. The length of the CDR3 is 15 residues. V lost 4 bases and J 0 bases, leaving 10 bases between the germline ends. The germline V gene encodes CDR1 SGHVS and CDR2 FQNEAQ. The CDR3 loop reads CASSSQPLSGNTIYF. DNA for the CDR3: TGTGCCAGCAGCTCCCAACCCCTCTCTGGAAACACCATATATTTT.

This clonotype has a single count. The chain has TRBV20-1 and TRBJ2-5, with a possible D match to TRBD1 (6 bases). The CDR3 runs to 12 residues. Germline V gene lookup returns CDR1 DFQATT and CDR2 SNEGSKA (reference sequence). The CDR3 sequence is CSPQGRSETQYF. In DNA form, the CDR3 reads TGCAGCCCACAGGGAAGATCGGAGACCCAGTACTTC.